These 20 T cell receptor beta chains came from one sample sequenced in a study of blood T cell repertoires in COVID-19. Produced via immunoSEQ multiplex PCR; TCRdb's table is partial and in-frame only. Altogether fewer than 85,000 clones are present, under 95% being singletons, with the ten largest covering 8.5%. Material for sequencing was peripheral blood. These TCRs come from a human donor in a cohort sampled during active COVID-19.

This clone was seen just once. The chain employs TRBV11-2 and TRBJ2-1, with TRBD1 matching 7 bases. The trim removed 4 bases at V and 9 bases at J, leaving 12 bases unmatched. Per germline, CDR1 SGHAT and CDR2 FQNNGV. The CDR3 has 15 amino acids. CDR3 coding DNA: TGTGCCAGCAGCTCTAACAGGGGTCGTCGCGGTGAGCAGTTCTTC. Encoded protein: CASSSNRGRRGEQFF. The full variable domain, rest sourced from reference TRBV11-2 and TRBJ2-1, is EAGVAQSPRYKIIEKRQSVAFWCNPISGHATLYWYQQILGQGPKLLIQFQNNGVVDDSQLPKDRFSAERLKGVDSTLKIQPAKLEDSAVYLCASSSNRGRRGEQFFGPGTRLTVL.

This chain uses TRBV11-3 with TRBJ2-2; D gene ambiguous. Trimming stripped 1 base from V and 2 bases from J, with 11 bases between. CDR1 is SGHNT, CDR2 YENEEA, per germline. The CDR3 runs 16 residues. This chain's CDR3 is CASSLGRNLNTGELFF. DNA of the CDR3: TGTGCCAGCAGCTTAGGGCGGAACCTAAACACCGGGGAGCTGTTTTTT. Full variable domain (outside the CDR3, taken from reference TRBV11-3 and TRBJ2-2): EAGVVQSPRYKIIEKKQPVAFWCNPISGHNTLYWYLQNLGQGPELLIRYENEEAVDDSQLPKDRFSAERLKGVDSTLKIQPAELGDSAVYLCASSLGRNLNTGELFFGEGSRLTVL.

The gene calls are TRBV11-3 and TRBJ2-7; 8 bases are a match to TRBD1. V lost 5 bases and J lost 6; bases outside the gene matches: 9. This CDR3 comprises 14 residues. CDR1 SGHNT and CDR2 YENEEA come from the germline V gene. The chain's CDR3 is CASSPGPGGREQYF. The CDR3 DNA follows: TGTGCCAGCAGCCCCGGGCCAGGGGGCCGCGAGCAGTACTTC.

Here the CDR3 reads CASSPARDTDTQYF. The DNA of the CDR3 is TGCGCCAGCAGCCCGGCCCGGGACACAGATACGCAGTATTTT. This chain links TRBV5-1 with TRBJ2-3, with a possible D match to TRBD2 (5 bases). The CDR3 has 14 residues. CDR1 is SGHRS and CDR2 is YFSETQ in the germline V gene. The germline V and J ends were trimmed by 4 bases and 2 bases, with 11 bases remaining between them.

J is TRBJ1-6 and V is TRBV2, with 9 bases lining up with TRBD1. After removal of 4 bases from V and 5 bases from J, the junction contained 6 bases not matched to a gene. Germline lookup yields CDR1 SNHLY and CDR2 FYNNEI. The length of the CDR3 is 16 residues. The chain's CDR3 is CASSGRDREDNSPLHF. CDR3 sequence (DNA): TGTGCCAGCAGTGGCCGGGACAGGGAGGATAATTCACCCCTCCACTTT.

The chain carries TRBV7-3 and TRBJ2-3; 9 positions match TRBD2. V lost 5 bases to trimming and J lost 0 bases; unmatched junction nucleotides: 3. Germline V gives CDR1 SGHTA, CDR2 FQGTGA. This CDR3 has 15 residues. The CDR3 spells CASSRGTSSTDTQYF. As DNA, the CDR3 is TGTGCCAGCAGCCGTGGGACTAGCAGCACAGATACGCAGTATTTT.

This chain links TRBV6-1 with TRBJ2-1; D perhaps matches TRBD2 (6 bases). With 3 bases removed from V and 1 base from J, the gap between germline ends came to 13 bases. The germline V gene encodes CDR1 MNHNS and CDR2 SASEGT. The CDR3 runs to 16 residues. CDR3 in amino acids: CASSDTSGGSYNEQFF. The CDR3 bases are TGTGCCAGCAGTGACACCTCCGGAGGGTCCTACAATGAGCAGTTCTTC.

The V and J genes are TRBV6-1 and TRBJ1-5; maybe TRBD1 (5 bases). This CDR3 comprises 16 residues. V lost 2 bases and J 2 bases, leaving 13 bases between the germline ends. CDR1 and CDR2 (germline): MNHNS, SASEGT. The CDR3 DNA sequence: TGTGCCAGCAGTGAAAGGAGGGGTGGGCGCAATCAGCCCCAGCATTTT. Its protein is CASSERRGGRNQPQHF.

This chain links TRBV2 with TRBJ2-7; D possibly corresponds to TRBD1 (5 bases). Per germline, CDR1 SNHLY and CDR2 FYNNEI. Trimming cost V 10 bases and J 1 base, with 14 bases left between them. The CDR3 has 13 amino acids. This chain's CDR3 is CATRTPPSYEQYF. As DNA, the CDR3 is TGTGCCACCAGGACACCCCCTTCCTACGAGCAGTACTTC.

The chain employs TRBV7-2 and TRBJ1-1; the D is unclear. This CDR3 is 14 amino acids long. Deletions cut 0 bases from V and 4 bases from J, with 9 bases between. CDR1 is SGHTA and CDR2 is FQGNSA in the germline V gene. The CDR3 sequence is CASSLAPGVTEAFF. For the CDR3, the DNA is TGTGCCAGCAGCTTAGCCCCCGGGGTCACTGAAGCTTTCTTT.

This sequence joins TRBV2 and TRBJ2-7; 7 nucleotides match TRBD2. This CDR3 has 14 amino acids. Germline CDR1 SNHLY, CDR2 FYNNEI. J lost 6 bases, V lost 2 bases, and 7 bases had no gene match. The CDR3 is CASSEIAGGSEQYF. CDR3 in DNA: TGTGCCAGCAGTGAAATAGCGGGCGGATCCGAGCAGTACTTC. The variable domain in full, with the rest retrieved from reference TRBV2 and TRBJ2-7, is EPEVTQTPSHQVTQMGQEVILRCVPISNHLYFYWYRQILGQKVEFLVSFYNNEISEKSEIFDDQFSVERPDGSNFTLKIRSTKLEDSAMYFCASSEIAGGSEQYFGPGTRLTVT.

The rearrangement links TRBV10-3 to TRBJ1-5; 7 bases match TRBD1. The germline V gene has CDR1 ENHRY and CDR2 SYGVKD. The CDR3 consists of 14 residues. After removal of 3 bases from V and 7 bases from J, the junction contained 6 bases not matched to a gene. CDR3 DNA sequence: TGTGCCATCAGTGATCAAGGGGGCTACCAGCCCCAGCATTTT. It specifies CAISDQGGYQPQHF.

The CDR3, as DNA: TGTGCCTGGAGCCGGGGGATTAATGAAAAACTGTTTTTT. This codes for CAWSRGINEKLFF. The rearrangement joins TRBV30 to TRBJ1-4; D might be TRBD1 (5 bases). V was trimmed by 3 bases and J by 4 bases, leaving 9 bases between them. The CDR3 loop spans 13 amino acids. Germline lookup yields CDR1 GTSNPN and CDR2 SVGIG (reference sequence).

The chain couples TRBV4-1 to TRBJ1-5; D not resolved. CDR1 and CDR2 (germline): MGHRA, YSYEKL. The CDR3 covers 15 residues. V lost 4 bases, J lost 4 bases, and 14 bases lay in between. CDR3 sequence: CASSLIMGGNQPQHF. In DNA, the CDR3 is TGCGCCAGCAGCCTTATAATGGGAGGGAATCAGCCCCAGCATTTT.

This clone was seen once. The junction differs from germline at one of its ends, possibly a read error. The V call is TRBV6-2 or TRBV6-3, the J call TRBJ1-5, with D possibly being TRBD1 (6 bases). Germline V gene sequence: CDR1 MNHEY, CDR2 SVGEGT. The CDR3 extends over 12 amino acids. Here the CDR3 DNA reads TGTGCCGGCAGCCCGGACAGCTTACCCCAGCATTTT. Its protein product is CAGSPDSLPQHF.

This rearrangement joins TRBV4-1 to TRBJ2-7, with TRBD1 as a possible D gene (5 bases). V was pared by 3 bases and J by 0 bases, with 15 bases between. CDR1 and CDR2 from the germline V gene are MGHRA and YSYEKL. The CDR3 runs to 16 residues. This CDR3 reads CASSQEDSSFSYEQYF. The CDR3 region has the DNA TGCGCCAGCAGCCAGGAAGACAGTTCGTTCTCCTACGAGCAGTACTTC.

The rearrangement links TRBV19 to TRBJ1-5; D is unresolved. V lost 8 bases, J lost 5 bases, and 19 bases lay in between. CDR3 length: 15 residues. Germline CDR1 is LNHDA and CDR2 is SQIVND (reference sequence). In nucleotides, the CDR3 is TGTGCCAGTTCTACTCCGGGATTAGGGCATCAGCCCCAGCATTTT. It translates to CASSTPGLGHQPQHF.

As DNA, the CDR3 is TGCGCCAGCAGCTTGAGCAGGGGGCAGGGAGGCTACACCTTC. This encodes CASSLSRGQGGYTF. The chain employs TRBV5-1 and TRBJ1-2, with 8 positions matching TRBD1. From germline, CDR1 is SGHRS and CDR2 YFSETQ. This CDR3 is 14 amino acids long. The trim removed 1 base at V and 8 bases at J, leaving 7 bases unmatched.

The chain is built from TRBV5-4 and TRBJ1-2; D uncertain. Germline assignment: CDR1 SGHNT and CDR2 YYREEE (reference sequence). Trimming pared 0 bases from V and 4 bases from J, leaving 10 bases between. This CDR3 has 14 amino acids. CDR3 in DNA: TGTGCCAGCAGCTTGGCCGGGTCTCTCTATGGCTACACCTTC. Translating gives CASSLAGSLYGYTF.

The gene calls are TRBV2 and TRBJ1-2; TRBD1 aligns across 9 bases. The V segment lost 6 bases and the J segment 5 bases; nucleotides outside the gene matches: 19. CDR3 length equals 18 residues. The germline V gene has CDR1 SNHLY and CDR2 FYNNEI. The CDR3 nucleotides read TGTGCCAGCAGGGACCCGGGACAGGGAGAAAGGGAAGGGTATGGCTACACCTTC. This sequence encodes CASRDPGQGEREGYGYTF.